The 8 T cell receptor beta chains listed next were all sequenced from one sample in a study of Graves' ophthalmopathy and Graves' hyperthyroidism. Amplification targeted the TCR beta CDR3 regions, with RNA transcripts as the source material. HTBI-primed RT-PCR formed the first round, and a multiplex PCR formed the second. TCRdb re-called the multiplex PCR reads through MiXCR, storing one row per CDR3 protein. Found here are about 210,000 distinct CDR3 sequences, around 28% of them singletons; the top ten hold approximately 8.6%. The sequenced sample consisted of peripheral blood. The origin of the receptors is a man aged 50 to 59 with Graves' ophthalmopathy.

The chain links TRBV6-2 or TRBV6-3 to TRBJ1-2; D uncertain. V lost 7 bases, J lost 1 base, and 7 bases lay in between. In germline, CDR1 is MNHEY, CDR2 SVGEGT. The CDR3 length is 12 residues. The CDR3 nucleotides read TGTGCCAGCACCACCGTTAACTATGGCTACACCTTC. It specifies CASTTVNYGYTF.

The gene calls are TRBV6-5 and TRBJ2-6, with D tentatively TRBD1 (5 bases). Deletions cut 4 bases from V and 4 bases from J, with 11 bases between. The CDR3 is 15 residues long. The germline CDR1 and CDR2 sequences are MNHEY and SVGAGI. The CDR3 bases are TGTGCCAGCAGTTCTCAGGGTTTGGGGGCCAACGTCCTGACTTTC. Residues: CASSSQGLGANVLTF.

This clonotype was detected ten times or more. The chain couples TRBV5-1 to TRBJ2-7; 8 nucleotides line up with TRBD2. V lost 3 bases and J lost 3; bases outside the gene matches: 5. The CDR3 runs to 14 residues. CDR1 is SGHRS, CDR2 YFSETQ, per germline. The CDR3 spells CASSWVAGGYEQYF. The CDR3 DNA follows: TGCGCCAGCAGCTGGGTCGCGGGGGGCTACGAGCAGTACTTC. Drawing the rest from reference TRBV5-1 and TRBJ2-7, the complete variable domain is KAGVTQTPRYLIKTRGQQVTLSCSPISGHRSVSWYQQTPGQGLQFLFEYFSETQRNKGNFPGRFSGRQFSNSRSEMNVSTLELGDSALYLCASSWVAGGYEQYFGPGTRLTVT.

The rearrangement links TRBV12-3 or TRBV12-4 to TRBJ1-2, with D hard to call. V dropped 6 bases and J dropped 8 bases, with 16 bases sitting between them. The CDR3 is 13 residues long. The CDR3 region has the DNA TGTGCCAGCAGCCAACCCGGACGCGAGGGCTACACCTTC. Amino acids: CASSQPGREGYTF.

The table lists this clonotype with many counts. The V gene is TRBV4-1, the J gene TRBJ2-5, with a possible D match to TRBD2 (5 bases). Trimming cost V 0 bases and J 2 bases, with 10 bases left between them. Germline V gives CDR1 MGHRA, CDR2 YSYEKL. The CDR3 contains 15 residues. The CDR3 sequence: CASSQEIWTQETQYF. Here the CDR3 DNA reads TGCGCCAGCAGCCAAGAAATCTGGACTCAAGAGACCCAGTACTTC.

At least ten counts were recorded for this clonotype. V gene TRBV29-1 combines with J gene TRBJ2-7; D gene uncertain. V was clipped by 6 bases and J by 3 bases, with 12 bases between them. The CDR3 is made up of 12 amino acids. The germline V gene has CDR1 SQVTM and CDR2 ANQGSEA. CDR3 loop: CSVQQNNYEQYF. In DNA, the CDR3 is TGCAGCGTCCAACAAAACAACTACGAGCAGTACTTC.

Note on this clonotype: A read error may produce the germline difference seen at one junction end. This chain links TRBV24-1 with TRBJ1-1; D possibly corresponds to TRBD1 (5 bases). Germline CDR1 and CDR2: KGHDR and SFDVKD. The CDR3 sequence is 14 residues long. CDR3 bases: TGTGCCAGCAGTTACACGGGGCAGAACACTGAAGCTTTCTTT. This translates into CASSYTGQNTEAFF.

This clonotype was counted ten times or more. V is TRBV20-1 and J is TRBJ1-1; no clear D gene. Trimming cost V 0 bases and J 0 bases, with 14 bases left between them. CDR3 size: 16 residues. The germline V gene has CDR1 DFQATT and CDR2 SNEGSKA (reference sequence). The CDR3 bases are TGCAGTGCTAGAGATGGGGAGCGTATTATGAACACTGAAGCTTTCTTT. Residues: CSARDGERIMNTEAFF.